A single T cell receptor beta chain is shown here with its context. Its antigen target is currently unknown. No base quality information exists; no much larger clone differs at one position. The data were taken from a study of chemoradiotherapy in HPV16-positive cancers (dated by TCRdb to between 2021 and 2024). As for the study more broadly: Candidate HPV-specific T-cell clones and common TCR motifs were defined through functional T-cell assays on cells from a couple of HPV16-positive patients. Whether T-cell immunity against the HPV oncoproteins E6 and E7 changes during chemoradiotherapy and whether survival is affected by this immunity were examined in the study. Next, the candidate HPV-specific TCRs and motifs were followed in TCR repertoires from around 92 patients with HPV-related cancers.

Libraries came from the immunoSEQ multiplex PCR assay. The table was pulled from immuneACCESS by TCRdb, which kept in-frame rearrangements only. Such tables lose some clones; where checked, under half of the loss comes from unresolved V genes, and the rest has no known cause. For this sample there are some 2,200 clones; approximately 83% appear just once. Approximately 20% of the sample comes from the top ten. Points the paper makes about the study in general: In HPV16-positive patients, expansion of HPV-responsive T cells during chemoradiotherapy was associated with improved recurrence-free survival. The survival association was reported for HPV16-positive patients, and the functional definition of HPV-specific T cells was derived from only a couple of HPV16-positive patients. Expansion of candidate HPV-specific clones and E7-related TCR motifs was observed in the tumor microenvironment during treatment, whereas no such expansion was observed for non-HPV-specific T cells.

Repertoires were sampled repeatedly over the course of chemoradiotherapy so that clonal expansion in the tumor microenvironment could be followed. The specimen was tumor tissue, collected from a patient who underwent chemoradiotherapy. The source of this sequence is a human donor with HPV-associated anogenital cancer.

The CDR3 amino acid sequence is: CASSLVVGAYEQYF. The DNA reads TGCGCCAGCAGCTTGGTAGTCGGGGCCTACGAGCAGTACTTC. The rearrangement joined TRBV5-1 to TRBJ2-7; tentative D gene TRBD2, with 5 bases matching. The germline V gene provides CDR1 SGHRS and CDR2 YFSETQ. The V and J ends are trimmed by 0 bases and 2 bases, leaving 9 bases between them. The CDR3, cysteine through phenylalanine, is 14 amino acids long. Just CDR3 DNA is preserved here, 42 bases in frame from base 1.